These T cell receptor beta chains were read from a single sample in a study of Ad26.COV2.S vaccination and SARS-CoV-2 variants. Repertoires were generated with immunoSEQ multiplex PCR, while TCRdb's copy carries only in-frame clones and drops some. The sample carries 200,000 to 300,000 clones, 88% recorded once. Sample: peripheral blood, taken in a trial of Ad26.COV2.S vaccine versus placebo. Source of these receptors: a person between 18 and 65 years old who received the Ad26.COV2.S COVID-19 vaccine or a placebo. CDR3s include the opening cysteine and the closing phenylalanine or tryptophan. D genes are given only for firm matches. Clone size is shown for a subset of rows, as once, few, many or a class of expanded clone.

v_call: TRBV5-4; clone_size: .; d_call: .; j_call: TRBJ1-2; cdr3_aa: CASSLGEPTNYGYTF; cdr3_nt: TGTGCCAGCAGCCTCGGGGAGCCTACTAACTATGGCTACACCTTC
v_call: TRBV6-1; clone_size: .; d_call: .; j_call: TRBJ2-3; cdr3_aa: CASSDFQFVYTDTQYF; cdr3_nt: TGTGCCAGCAGTGATTTTCAGTTCGTCTACACAGATACGCAGTATTTT
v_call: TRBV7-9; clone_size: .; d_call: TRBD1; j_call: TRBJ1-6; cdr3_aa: CASSLSGQASNSPLHF; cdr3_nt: TGTGCCAGCAGCTTATCGGGACAGGCGTCCAATTCACCCCTCCACTTT
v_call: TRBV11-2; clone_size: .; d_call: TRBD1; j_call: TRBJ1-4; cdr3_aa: CASSLGIGGTGNEKLFF; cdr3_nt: TGTGCCAGCAGCTTAGGTATAGGCGGGACAGGGAATGAAAAACTGTTTTTT
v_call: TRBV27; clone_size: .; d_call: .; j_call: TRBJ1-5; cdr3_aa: CASSRLGGGIQPQHF; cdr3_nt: TGTGCCAGCAGCCGCCTCGGGGGGGGAATTCAGCCCCAGCATTTT
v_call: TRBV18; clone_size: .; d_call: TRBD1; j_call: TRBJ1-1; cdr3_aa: CASSPEQGSRTEAFF; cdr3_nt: TGTGCCAGCTCCCCTGAACAGGGGAGTCGTACTGAAGCTTTCTTT
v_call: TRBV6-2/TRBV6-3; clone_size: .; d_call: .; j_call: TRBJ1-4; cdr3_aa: CASSLPGIGFATNEKLFF; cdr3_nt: TGTGCCAGCAGTTTGCCTGGGATAGGATTTGCAACTAATGAAAAACTGTTTTTT
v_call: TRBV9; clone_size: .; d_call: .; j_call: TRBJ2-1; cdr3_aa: CASSVGGRVGYNEQFF; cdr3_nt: TGTGCCAGCAGCGTAGGGGGCAGGGTAGGCTACAATGAGCAGTTCTTC
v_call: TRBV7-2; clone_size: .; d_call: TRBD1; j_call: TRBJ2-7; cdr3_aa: CASSLISSDRVLSYEQYF; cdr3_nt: TGTGCCAGCAGCTTAATTTCGAGTGACAGGGTACTCTCCTACGAGCAGTACTTC
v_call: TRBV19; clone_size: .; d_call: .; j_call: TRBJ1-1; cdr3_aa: CASRGGAPPIGAFF; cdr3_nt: TGTGCCAGTAGGGGGGGGGCTCCCCCAATCGGGGCTTTCTTT
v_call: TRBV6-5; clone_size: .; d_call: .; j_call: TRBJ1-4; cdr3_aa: CASSPGRGDNEKLFF; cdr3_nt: TGTGCCAGCAGTCCTGGCAGGGGAGATAATGAAAAACTGTTTTTT
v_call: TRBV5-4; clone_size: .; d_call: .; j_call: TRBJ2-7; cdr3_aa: CASSLAGPPGEQYF; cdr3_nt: TGTGCCAGCAGCTTGGCTGGGCCCCCGGGTGAGCAGTACTTC
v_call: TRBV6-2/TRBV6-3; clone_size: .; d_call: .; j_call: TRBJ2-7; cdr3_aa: CASSDQSYEQYF; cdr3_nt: TGTGCCAGCAGCGATCAAAGCTACGAGCAGTACTTC
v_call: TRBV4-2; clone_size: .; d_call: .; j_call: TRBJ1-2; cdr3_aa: CASSQESSEGGYYGYTF; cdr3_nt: TGTGCCAGCAGCCAAGAATCATCGGAGGGGGGTTACTATGGCTACACCTTC
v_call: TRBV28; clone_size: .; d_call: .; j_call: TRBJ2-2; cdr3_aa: CASSPSTVNTGELFF; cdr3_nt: TGTGCCAGCAGTCCTTCGACAGTGAACACCGGGGAGCTGTTTTTT
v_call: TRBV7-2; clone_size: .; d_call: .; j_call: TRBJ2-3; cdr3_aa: CASSLLPGITDTQYF; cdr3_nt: TGTGCCAGCAGCTTACTTCCGGGGATCACAGATACGCAGTATTTT
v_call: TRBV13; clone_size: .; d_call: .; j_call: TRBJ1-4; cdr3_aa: CASSLKSPGTNEKLFF; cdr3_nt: TGTGCCAGCAGCTTAAAGTCCCCAGGCACTAATGAAAAACTGTTTTTT
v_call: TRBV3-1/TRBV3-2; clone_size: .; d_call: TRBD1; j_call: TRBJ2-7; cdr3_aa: CASSPDRAPYEQYF; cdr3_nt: TGTGCCAGCAGCCCCGACAGGGCGCCCTACGAGCAGTACTTC
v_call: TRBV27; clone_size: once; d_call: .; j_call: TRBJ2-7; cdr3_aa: CASSLSGYSYEQYF; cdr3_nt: TGTGCCAGCAGTTTATCCGGGTACTCCTACGAGCAGTACTTC
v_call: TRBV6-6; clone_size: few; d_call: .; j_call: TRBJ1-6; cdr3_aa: CASSYPGGRDSPLHF; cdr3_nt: TGTGCCAGCAGTTACCCCGGCGGGAGGGATTCACCCCTCCACTTT
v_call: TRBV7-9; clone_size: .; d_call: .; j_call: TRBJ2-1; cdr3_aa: CASRRLDSDNEQFF; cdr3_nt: TGTGCCAGCAGACGCCTGGACTCCGACAATGAGCAGTTCTTC
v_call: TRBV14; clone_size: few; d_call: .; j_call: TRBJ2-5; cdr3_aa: CASSQGARSETQYF; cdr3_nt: TGTGCCAGCAGCCAAGGTGCACGATCAGAGACCCAGTACTTC
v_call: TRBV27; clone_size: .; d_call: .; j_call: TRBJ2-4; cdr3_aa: CASSLRTLGPERAKNIQYF; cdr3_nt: TGTGCCAGCAGTTTAAGGACGTTAGGACCCGAGAGGGCCAAAAACATTCAGTACTTC
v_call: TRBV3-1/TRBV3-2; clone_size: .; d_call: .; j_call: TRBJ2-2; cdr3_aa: CASSQRGPTGELFF; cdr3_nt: TGTGCCAGCAGCCAAAGGGGTCCCACCGGGGAGCTGTTTTTT
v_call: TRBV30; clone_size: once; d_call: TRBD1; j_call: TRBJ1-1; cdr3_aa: CAWSAQQGRRTEAFF; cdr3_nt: TGTGCCTGGAGTGCCCAACAGGGGCGGAGAACTGAAGCTTTCTTT
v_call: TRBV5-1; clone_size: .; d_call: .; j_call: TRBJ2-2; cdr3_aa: CASSPGFGELFF; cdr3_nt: TGCGCCAGCAGCCCAGGATTCGGGGAGCTGTTTTTT
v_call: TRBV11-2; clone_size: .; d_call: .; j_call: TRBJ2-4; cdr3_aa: CASSLGVGLAKNIQYF; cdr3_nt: TGTGCCAGCAGCTTAGGGGTCGGACTAGCCAAAAACATTCAGTACTTC
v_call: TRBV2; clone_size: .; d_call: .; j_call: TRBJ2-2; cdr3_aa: CASSDFGGPRTGELFF; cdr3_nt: TGTGCCAGCAGTGATTTCGGGGGGCCGAGGACCGGGGAGCTGTTTTTT
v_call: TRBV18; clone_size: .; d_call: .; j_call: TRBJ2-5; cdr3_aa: CASSRTRSPGETQYF; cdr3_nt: TGTGCCAGCTCCAGAACACGATCCCCAGGGGAGACCCAGTACTTC
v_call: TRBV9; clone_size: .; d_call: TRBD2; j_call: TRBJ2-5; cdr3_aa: CASSVGLAVRETQYF; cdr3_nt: TGTGCCAGCAGCGTCGGACTAGCGGTACGAGAGACCCAGTACTTC
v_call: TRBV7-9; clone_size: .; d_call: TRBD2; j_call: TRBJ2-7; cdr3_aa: CASGGAGGRSYEQYF; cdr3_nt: TGTGCCAGCGGGGGAGCGGGGGGGCGCTCCTACGAGCAGTACTTC
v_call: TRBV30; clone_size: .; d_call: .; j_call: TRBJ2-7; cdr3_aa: CAWSVGGRYEQYF; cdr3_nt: TGTGCCTGGAGTGTAGGGGGTCGCTACGAGCAGTACTTC
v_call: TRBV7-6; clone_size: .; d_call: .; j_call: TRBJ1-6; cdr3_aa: CASRPSWAANSPLHF; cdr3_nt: TGTGCCAGCAGACCCTCTTGGGCGGCCAATTCACCCCTCCACTTT
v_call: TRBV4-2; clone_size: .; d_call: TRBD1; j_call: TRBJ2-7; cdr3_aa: CASSQAWDSVYEQYF; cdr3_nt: TGTGCCAGCAGCCAAGCTTGGGACAGTGTGTACGAGCAGTACTTC
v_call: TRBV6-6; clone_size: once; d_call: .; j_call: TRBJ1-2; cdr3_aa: CASSLGVRPPNYGYTF; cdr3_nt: TGTGCCAGCAGCCTCGGGGTACGGCCCCCTAACTATGGCTACACCTTC
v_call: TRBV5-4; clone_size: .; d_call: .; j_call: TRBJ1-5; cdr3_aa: CASSLDPRTGFGNQPQHF; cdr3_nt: TGTGCCAGCAGCTTGGACCCAAGAACAGGGTTTGGGAATCAGCCCCAGCATTTT
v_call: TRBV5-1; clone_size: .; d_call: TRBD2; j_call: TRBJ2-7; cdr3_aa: CASSLRAGAFSYEQYF; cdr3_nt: TGCGCCAGCAGCTTGAGAGCGGGGGCCTTCTCCTACGAGCAGTACTTC
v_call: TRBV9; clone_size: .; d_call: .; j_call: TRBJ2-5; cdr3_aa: CASSVTGIETQYF; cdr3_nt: TGTGCCAGCAGCGTCACAGGGATAGAGACCCAGTACTTC
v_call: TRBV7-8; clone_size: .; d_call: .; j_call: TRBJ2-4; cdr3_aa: CASSLAFTENIQYF; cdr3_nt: TGTGCCAGCAGCTTAGCCTTTACAGAAAACATTCAGTACTTC
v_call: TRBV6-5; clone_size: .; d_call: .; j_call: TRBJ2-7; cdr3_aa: CASSYSRANYEQYF; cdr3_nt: TGTGCCAGCAGTTACTCGAGGGCTAACTACGAGCAGTACTTC
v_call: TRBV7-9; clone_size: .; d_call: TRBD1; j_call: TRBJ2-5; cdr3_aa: CASSLGQAQETQYF; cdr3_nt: TGTGCCAGCAGCCTCGGACAGGCCCAAGAGACCCAGTACTTC
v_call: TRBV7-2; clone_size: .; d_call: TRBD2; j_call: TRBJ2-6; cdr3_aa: CASTQWGLAGGPGANVLTF; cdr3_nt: TGTGCCAGCACCCAGTGGGGACTAGCGGGGGGGCCTGGGGCCAACGTCCTGACTTTC
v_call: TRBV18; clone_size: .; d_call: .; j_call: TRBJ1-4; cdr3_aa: CASSPVPGATNEKLFF; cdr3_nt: TGTGCCAGCTCACCCGTCCCAGGGGCAACTAATGAAAAACTGTTTTTT
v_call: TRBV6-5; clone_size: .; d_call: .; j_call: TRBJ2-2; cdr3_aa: CASSSGISGELFF; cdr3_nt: TGTGCCAGCAGTTCAGGGATTTCCGGGGAGCTGTTTTTT